Below are 25 T cell receptor beta chains sequenced from a single sample in a study of blood T cell repertoires in COVID-19 (dated by TCRdb to 2020 to 2021). The library relied on the immunoSEQ multiplex PCR assay. The table was pulled from immuneACCESS by TCRdb, which kept in-frame rearrangements only. Such tables lose some clones; where checked, under half of the loss comes from unresolved V genes, and the rest has no known cause. In this sample the table shows tens of thousands of clones, roughly 84% of which occur a single time. Of the sample, about 1.6% is held by the ten largest clones. Material: peripheral blood. All receptors come from a man aged 45-60 years with acute or convalescent COVID-19.

The gene calls are TRBV30 and TRBJ2-4; 9 bases fit TRBD2. The CDR3 spans 14 residues. Germline lookup yields CDR1 GTSNPN and CDR2 SVGIG (reference sequence). V dropped 0 bases and J dropped 6; count of bases not matched to a gene: 3. CDR3 DNA sequence: TGTGCCTGGAGTGTTTTGACTAGCGGAAACATTCAGTACTTC. This translates into CAWSVLTSGNIQYF.

This chain connects TRBV19 to TRBJ1-1; D is unresolved. This CDR3 is built from 12 residues. CDR1 is LNHDA, CDR2 SQIVND, per germline (reference sequence). V dropped 5 bases and J dropped 7 bases, with 11 bases sitting between them. The CDR3 protein is CASSSPGYEAFF. For the CDR3, the DNA is TGTGCCAGTAGTTCGCCGGGATATGAAGCTTTCTTT.

This chain joins TRBV20-1 and TRBJ2-3; 8 bases fit TRBD2. Germline V gene data show CDR1 as DFQATT and CDR2 as SNEGSKA (reference sequence). CDR3 length equals 15 residues. Germline trimming cut 3 bases from V and 1 base from J; bases unmatched to any gene: 6. The CDR3 DNA reads as TGCAGTGCTAGTTCCCTGCGGGGGGGCACAGATACGCAGTATTTT. Protein: CSASSLRGGTDTQYF.

V gene TRBV24-1 combines with J gene TRBJ1-3, with a weak D call TRBD1 (6 bases). CDR1 is KGHDR, CDR2 SFDVKD, per germline. The CDR3 extends over 15 amino acids. V gave up 2 bases and J gave up 5 bases, with 12 bases separating them. The CDR3 is CATSDSAGTRNTIYF. The CDR3 DNA reads TGTGCCACCAGTGATTCGGCAGGGACAAGAAACACCATATATTTT.

V gene TRBV19 combines with J gene TRBJ1-5; maybe TRBD1 (5 bases). Germline values: CDR1 LNHDA, CDR2 SQIVND (reference sequence). The CDR3 covers 18 residues. V dropped 0 bases and J dropped 2 bases, with 17 bases sitting between them. This CDR3 reads CASSIDGAGGTRNQPQHF. As DNA, the CDR3 is TGTGCCAGTAGTATAGATGGGGCCGGGGGGACCCGCAATCAGCCCCAGCATTTT.

The CDR3 DNA follows: TGTGCCAGCAGTTTTAGGGACAGTGTATCCACTGAAGCTTTCTTT. Its translation: CASSFRDSVSTEAFF. The chain recombines TRBV28 with TRBJ1-1; 7 nucleotides agree with TRBD1. The germline gives CDR1 MDHEN, CDR2 SYDVKM. This CDR3 is built from 15 residues. V lost 3 bases and J lost 4; bases outside the gene matches: 8.

The chain has TRBV3-1 (or the pseudogene TRBV3-2) and TRBJ1-6, with 10 bases fitting TRBD1. CDR3 size: 16 residues. CDR1 and CDR2 from the germline V gene are LGHDT and YNNKEL (reference sequence). V was pared by 3 bases and J by 8 bases, with 7 bases of the junction left unmatched. The CDR3, as DNA: TGTGCCAGCAGCCACCGACAGGGGGCCTTTGATTCACCCCTCCACTTT. Translating gives CASSHRQGAFDSPLHF.

Here the CDR3 reads CASSPRLKDSGNTIYF. The CDR3 DNA reads as TGTGCCAGCAGCCCCCGACTGAAGGACTCTGGAAACACCATATATTTT. The chain is built from TRBV9 and TRBJ1-3, with D uncertain. V dropped 4 bases and J dropped 0 bases, with 14 bases sitting between them. Germline assignment: CDR1 SGDLS and CDR2 YYNGEE. The CDR3 extends over 16 amino acids.

As concerns this clone: An end of the junction differs from the germline gene, which may be a read error. This chain links TRBV3-1 (or the pseudogene TRBV3-2) with TRBJ2-6; 10 bases are shared with TRBD2. Germline V CDR1 and CDR2: LGHDT, YNNKEL (reference sequence). This CDR3 has 22 residues. The DNA for the CDR3 is TGTGCCAGCAGCATAGCTAGCGGGGGAAATCTGGGCGGGGGCACGGGGGTCAACGTCCTGACTTTC. This encodes CASSIASGGNLGGGTGVNVLTF.

This chain links TRBV2 with TRBJ1-3; D gene unclear. The V gene lost 5 bases and the J gene lost 0 bases, with 11 bases spanning the gap. Germline V gene lookup returns CDR1 SNHLY and CDR2 FYNNEI. The CDR3 runs 15 residues. CDR3 coding DNA: TGTGCCAGCAGTAACCCGCGGTTCTCTGGAAACACCATATATTTT. Protein sequence: CASSNPRFSGNTIYF.

This clone has just a few counts. The genes are TRBV5-8 and TRBJ1-3, with 7 bases lining up with TRBD1. CDR3 length equals 18 residues. The germline gives CDR1 SGHTS, CDR2 YDEGEE. Trimming at V came to 3 bases and at J to 0 bases, leaving 12 bases not matched to a gene. CDR3 in amino acids: CASSWAPGQAGSGNTIYF. Written as DNA, the CDR3 is TGTGCCAGCAGCTGGGCCCCCGGACAGGCCGGCTCTGGAAACACCATATATTTT.

This rearrangement joins TRBV5-1 to TRBJ1-1; 7 nucleotides line up with TRBD1. This CDR3 region has 14 residues. Unmatched junction bases numbered 2, after V lost 3 bases and J lost 0 bases. Per germline, CDR1 SGHRS and CDR2 YFSETQ. The CDR3 spells CASSYRGMNTEAFF. The CDR3 region has the DNA TGCGCCAGCAGCTACAGGGGTATGAACACTGAAGCTTTCTTT.

The chain joins TRBV7-2 to TRBJ2-1; 9 nucleotides match TRBD2. The CDR3 runs to 14 residues. Germline trimming cut 5 bases from V and 4 bases from J; bases unmatched to any gene: 3. Germline V gene lookup returns CDR1 SGHTA and CDR2 FQGNSA. CDR3: CASSPLAGYNEQFF. CDR3 sequence (DNA): TGTGCCAGCAGCCCGCTAGCGGGATACAATGAGCAGTTCTTC. Full variable domain (missing parts from reference TRBV7-2 and TRBJ2-1): GAGVSQSPSNKVTEKGKDVELRCDPISGHTALYWYRQSLGQGLEFLIYFQGNSAPDKSGLPSDRFSAERTGGSVSTLTIQRTQQEDSAVYLCASSPLAGYNEQFFGPGTRLTVL.

This clone has only one observation. The CDR3 region has the DNA TGTGCCAGCAGCCAATTGGGACACCCCAGGGGGCAGTTCTTC. This translates into CASSQLGHPRGQFF. The J gene is TRBJ2-1, the V gene TRBV3-1 (or the pseudogene TRBV3-2); a possible D gene is TRBD1 (6 bases). CDR1 is LGHDT and CDR2 is YNNKEL in the germline V gene (reference sequence). V dropped 2 bases and J dropped 12 bases, with 17 bases sitting between them. The CDR3 contains 14 residues.

The CDR3 spells CASIGTGGRDEQYF. The CDR3 DNA sequence: TGTGCCAGCATCGGGACAGGGGGTAGGGACGAGCAGTACTTC. This chain connects TRBV28 to TRBJ2-7, with TRBD1 matching over 11 bases. Per the germline V gene, CDR1 is MDHEN and CDR2 is SYDVKM. V lost 7 bases and J lost 5; bases outside the gene matches: 7. The CDR3 has 14 residues.

This clone was observed a single time. This chain joins TRBV18 and TRBJ2-2; D may be TRBD1 (6 bases). The CDR3 contains 12 residues. Germline V CDR1 and CDR2: KGHSH, LQKENI. V dropped 8 bases and J dropped 6 bases, with 10 bases sitting between them. The CDR3 protein is CASQTGSGELFF. The CDR3 nucleotides are TGTGCCAGCCAGACAGGATCCGGGGAGCTGTTTTTT.

This sequence joins TRBV6-6 and TRBJ2-7; TRBD2 agrees at 15 bases. This CDR3 has 16 residues. The germline gives CDR1 MNHNY, CDR2 SVGAGI (reference sequence). V was pared by 5 bases and J by 5 bases, with 7 bases of the junction left unmatched. CDR3 coding DNA: TGTGCCAGCAGTACTCGGACTAGCGGGGGGGCCCACGAGCAGTACTTC. Its protein is CASSTRTSGGAHEQYF.

This chain uses TRBV5-4 with TRBJ1-2; no reliable D call. CDR1 SGHNT and CDR2 YYREEE come from the germline V gene (reference sequence). This CDR3 has 13 amino acids. Trimming shortened V by 0 bases and J by 8 bases, and 11 bases separated the two germline ends. The CDR3 DNA reads as TGTGCCAGCAGCTTGGGACAAATACGCGGCTACACCTTC. Encoded protein: CASSLGQIRGYTF.

This clone was recorded only once. The genes are TRBV27 and TRBJ2-7, with 11 bases that match TRBD2. The CDR3 extends over 15 amino acids. Germline CDR1 reads MNHEY; CDR2 reads SMNVEV (reference sequence). Trimming cost V 4 bases and J 2 bases; bases outside gene matches: 4. CDR3: CASSSPGLAAYEQYF. CDR3 sequence (DNA): TGTGCCAGCAGTTCCCCGGGACTAGCGGCCTACGAGCAGTACTTC.

The chain combines TRBV7-2 with TRBJ2-4; the match to TRBD1 covers 7 bases. Germline V lookup: CDR1 SGHTA, CDR2 FQGNSA. The CDR3 extends over 15 amino acids. V was clipped by 5 bases and J by 1 base; unmatched bases: 5. This CDR3 is CASSQGVMAKNIQYF. CDR3 coding DNA: TGTGCCAGCAGCCAGGGGGTAATGGCCAAAAACATTCAGTACTTC.

The chain employs TRBV6-2 or TRBV6-3 and TRBJ2-7, with D uncertain. Per germline, CDR1 MNHEY and CDR2 SVGEGT. CDR3 length: 14 residues. The V and J ends lost 3 bases and 1 base respectively, with 10 bases between them. CDR3 nucleotides: TGTGCCAGCAGTTATAGTCAGGTTTCCTACGAGCAGTACTTC. Its protein is CASSYSQVSYEQYF.

The chain carries TRBV27 and TRBJ2-6; 8 bases agree with TRBD1. Germline-derived CDR1 and CDR2 are MNHEY and SMNVEV (reference sequence). The CDR3 has 17 amino acids. The J segment lost 4 bases and the V segment lost 6 bases, leaving 11 bases of the junction unmatched. The CDR3 coding sequence is TGTGCCAGCAGCCTTGTGACAGGGGCGGACGGGGCCAACGTCCTGACTTTC. This sequence encodes CASSLVTGADGANVLTF.

The J gene is TRBJ1-4, the V gene TRBV18; D not resolved. Trimming stripped 2 bases from V and 3 bases from J, with 7 bases between. Germline V gene lookup returns CDR1 KGHSH and CDR2 LQKENI. The length of the CDR3 is 14 residues. The CDR3: CASSPSGSNEKLFF. The DNA of the CDR3 is TGTGCCAGCTCACCATCGGGGTCTAATGAAAAACTGTTTTTT.

The chain joins TRBV28 to TRBJ2-2; 10 positions match TRBD2. Germline trimming cut 5 bases from V and 8 bases from J; bases unmatched to any gene: 23. This CDR3 region has 20 residues. CDR1 is MDHEN, CDR2 SYDVKM, per germline. The CDR3 region has the DNA TGTGCCAGCAGTCCACTTCCCGGGACTAGCGCGGGTGTTAGGGTTGGGGAGCTGTTTTTT. As protein: CASSPLPGTSAGVRVGELFF.

Only a few counts were recorded for this clone. This chain links TRBV27 with TRBJ2-7; 8 nucleotides line up with TRBD1. Germline loops: CDR1 MNHEY, CDR2 SMNVEV (reference sequence). The CDR3 loop spans 13 amino acids. J gave up 5 bases and V 8 bases, and 8 bases lay outside the gene matches. In DNA, the CDR3 is TGTGCCAGCCCCGCAGGGGGCTTCGACGAGCAGTACTTC. It codes for CASPAGGFDEQYF.